This TCR beta chain was documented in a study of breast tumors, draining lymph nodes, adjacent tissues (dated by TCRdb to 2015 to 2016). For context, the study as a whole: TCR beta repertoires were compared across tumor, adjacent nontumor tissue and axillary lymph nodes obtained from breast cancer patients. In human breast cancer, the study set out to evaluate how tumor, surrounding tissue and draining lymph node repertoires relate to one another and whether T cells may move between these sites. Beyond this particular receptor, the publication reports: The similarity between tumor and nontumor tissue repertoires was significantly greater in luminal-like breast cancer than in basal-like breast cancer. The data were considered consistent with the idea that most tumor T cells come from the lymph node and then expand in tumor tissue. The study presented the conclusion that tumor T cells originate in lymph nodes as consistent with a hypothesis, not as something directly demonstrated. Tumor T-cell repertoires showed less diversity than lymph node repertoires and more diversity than nontumor tissue repertoires, and tumor T-cell repertoires showed preferential V and J gene usage.

Lymph node samples were obtained from the axillary draining lymph nodes of breast cancer patients. The data were produced on an Illumina HiSeq 2000. TCR beta chain libraries were generated through multiplex PCR amplification. High-throughput sequencing was used to analyze the amplified TCR beta chain products. Starting from the raw public reads, TCRdb applied fastp trimming at Q25, assembled clones with MiXCR and retained in-frame beta chains. Rows are combined by CDR3 protein, so each entry shows the most common genes and DNA. Across this sample there are 140,000 or so distinct CDR3 sequences, with 32% seen only once. The ten largest make up less than 2.5% of the sample. The germline V gene specifies MNHNS as CDR1 and SASEGT as CDR2. For this chain, trimming is 6 bases at the V end and 5 bases at the J end, and the number of junction bases without a gene match is 8. The CDR3 contains 15 residues, cysteine and phenylalanine counted. The kept DNA is CDR3 alone, 45 bases in frame from the first base.

This clonotype appeared many times. There is no known antigen for this receptor. Base qualities are not recorded, but no much larger clone differs from it by a single base. Input material: axillary lymph node tissue. This TCR was sampled from a female donor with breast cancer. Some clones in this sample may be carry-over from other donors' samples. The chain uses TRBV6-1 and TRBJ1-3, with TRBD1 matching 9 junction bases. The CDR3 region: CASSPGTGPRNTIYF. The DNA sequence reads TGTGCCAGCAGCCCCGGGACAGGGCCAAGAAACACCATATATTTT.